The following is a TCR beta chain sequence with its context. Its matching antigen is unknown. This may arise from a read error, as a much more abundant clone is one base away. This entry comes from a study of CD8 T cells in ankylosing spondylitis. Study-level findings and limits: Some motif variants were previously reported in reactive arthritis synovial fluid and blood.

In making TCR beta libraries, quantitative 5'-RACE with molecular barcodes was used. MiXCR, run by TCRdb on the 5' RACE reads, gives a single entry per CDR3 protein. The table shows about 250,000 distinct CDR3 sequences, with roughly a tenth occurring only once. This CDR3 region has 15 residues. The V and J ends lost 5 bases and 2 bases respectively, with 13 bases between them. CDR1 SEHNR and CDR2 FQNEAQ come from the germline V gene (reference sequence). The sequenced sample consisted of blood, either unsorted or a sorted T cell fraction (not recorded which). The V gene is TRBV7-9, the J gene TRBJ2-1; D perhaps matches TRBD1 (5 bases). This clonotype was obtained from a male donor with ankylosing spondylitis or in good health (not recorded which). In nucleotides, the CDR3 is TGTGCCAGCAGCATAGACAGAGGAGCCTACAATGAGCAGTTCTTC. Protein sequence: CASSIDRGAYNEQFF.